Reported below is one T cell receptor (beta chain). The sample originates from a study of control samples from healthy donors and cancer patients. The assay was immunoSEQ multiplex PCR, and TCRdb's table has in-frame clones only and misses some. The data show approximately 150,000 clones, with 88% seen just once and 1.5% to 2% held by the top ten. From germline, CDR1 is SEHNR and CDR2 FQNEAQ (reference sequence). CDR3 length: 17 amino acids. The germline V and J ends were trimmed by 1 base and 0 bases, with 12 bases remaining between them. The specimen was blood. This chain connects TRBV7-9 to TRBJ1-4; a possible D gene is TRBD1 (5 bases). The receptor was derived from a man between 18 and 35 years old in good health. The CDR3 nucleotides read TGTGCCAGCAGCTTAGGGGCAGGGCTGGCAACTAATGAAAAACTGTTTTTT. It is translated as CASSLGAGLATNEKLFF.